This T cell receptor beta chain was sequenced in a study of regulatory T cells in long-lasting Graves disease. Arm-PCR of CDR3 regions with iRepertoire HTBI primers generated TCR beta libraries. TCRdb independently ran MiXCR on the multiplex PCR reads; one entry per CDR3 protein. The data hold some 420,000 distinct CDR3 sequences, with 20% to 25% observed a single time. The CDR3 totals 15 residues. Trimming left V 6 bases short and J 1 base short, with 15 bases between. Germline CDR1 and CDR2: SGHTA and FQGNSA. Study-wide results and limits: Reduced TCR diversity was observed in persistent Graves' patients versus newly diagnosed patients. Limited sample numbers may have lowered accuracy. Persistent cases favored TRBV28, TRBJ1-2 and TRBJ2-5.

On this clonotype itself: Its antigen is not identified.

Time point indicated: persistent/refractory GD, antithyroid drugs over 5 years with positive TRAb. Extracted RNA from PBMCs served as the source of the TCR library. Around 9.1 milliliters of peripheral blood were drawn into EDTA tubes. V and J are TRBV7-2 and TRBJ2-5, with unresolved D. The sequenced sample was peripheral blood mononuclear cells (PBMCs), obtained when the disease was refractory, from a patient treated with antithyroid drugs. The TCR originated in a female donor with Graves disease. CDR3 loop: CASSRLFASQETQYF. CDR3 in DNA: TGTGCCAGCAGTCGCCTGTTCGCGTCCCAAGAGACCCAGTACTTC. The complete variable domain, with remaining parts taken from reference TRBV7-2 and TRBJ2-5, reads GAGVSQSPSNKVTEKGKDVELRCDPISGHTALYWYRQSLGQGLEFLIYFQGNSAPDKSGLPSDRFSAERTGGSVSTLTIQRTQQEDSAVYLCASSRLFASQETQYFGPGTRLLVL.